This T cell receptor (beta chain) was obtained from a study of CD8 T cells in ankylosing spondylitis. 5'-RACE, quantitative and with molecular barcodes, yielded the TCR beta libraries. TCRdb processed the 5' RACE reads anew with MiXCR; each CDR3 protein has one entry. The sample carries a few hundred thousand distinct CDR3 sequences, roughly 20% recorded once. Whole-study findings and limits: Matched ankylosing spondylitis synovial fluid reportedly contained a significantly enriched population of disease-linked clones. Some of these motif variants have turned up before, in reports on reactive arthritis synovial fluid and blood. CD8+ disease-linked clones were present at relatively low frequencies in blood.

The CDR3 loop spans 13 amino acids. The germline V gene has CDR1 DFQATT and CDR2 SNEGSKA (reference sequence). The germline V and J ends were trimmed by 5 bases and 5 bases, with 12 bases remaining between them. The sample holds a few counts of this clonotype. The antigen is unknown. This clonotype was obtained from a female donor with ankylosing spondylitis or in good health (not recorded which). Sequenced material: blood, either unsorted or a sorted T cell fraction (not recorded which). The gene calls are TRBV20-1 and TRBJ1-4; D unclear. CDR3: CSAGRPNNEKLFF. The CDR3 DNA reads as TGCAGTGCTGGGCGGCCCAACAATGAAAAACTGTTTTTT.